This T cell receptor beta chain emerged from a study of OX40 agonist ivuxolimab in advanced cancers. Germline V gene data show CDR1 as MNHEY and CDR2 as SMNVEV (reference sequence). V lost 3 bases and J lost 3, with 9 bases in between. The CDR3 contains 13 residues. Only in-frame clones appear in the TCRdb table, and some are missing; sequencing was by immunoSEQ multiplex PCR. The table has 100,000 to 140,000 clones, 85% to 95% seen once. This chain connects TRBV27 to TRBJ2-7; unclear D gene. This sequence originates from an adult with an advanced solid tumor such as melanoma, head and neck, liver or kidney cancer. The source was CD4+ or CD8+ T cells sorted from blood, collected in a trial of the OX40 agonist ivuxolimab. The CDR3 is CASSFSLSYEQYF. Here the CDR3 DNA reads TGTGCCAGCAGTTTTTCCCTGAGCTACGAGCAGTACTTC.